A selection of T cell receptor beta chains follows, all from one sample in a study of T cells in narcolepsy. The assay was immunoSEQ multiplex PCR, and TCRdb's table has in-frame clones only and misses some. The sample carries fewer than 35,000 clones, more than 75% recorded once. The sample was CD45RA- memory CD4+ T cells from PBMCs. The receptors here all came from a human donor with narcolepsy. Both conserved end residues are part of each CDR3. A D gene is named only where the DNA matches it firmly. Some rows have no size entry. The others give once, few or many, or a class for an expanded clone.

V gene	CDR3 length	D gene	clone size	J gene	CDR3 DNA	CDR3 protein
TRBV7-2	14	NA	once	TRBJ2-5	TGTGCCAGCAGCGTCGGTCGAGGGGTCGAGACCCAGTACTTC	CASSVGRGVETQYF
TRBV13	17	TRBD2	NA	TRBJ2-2	TGTGCCAGCAGCCCATCTTGGACTAGCGGGGTTACCGGGGAGCTGTTTTTT	CASSPSWTSGVTGELFF
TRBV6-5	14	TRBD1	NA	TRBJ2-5	TGTGCCAGCAGTAGGGGGCCGGTCGGGGAGACCCAGTACTTC	CASSRGPVGETQYF
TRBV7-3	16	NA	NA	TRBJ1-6	TGTGCCAGCAGCTTATTGGGGGCAGGGAACAATTCACCCCTCCACTTT	CASSLLGAGNNSPLHF
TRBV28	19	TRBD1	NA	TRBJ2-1	TGTGCCAGCAGTTTTTATTTTTCCGCGACAGGGGGCAAGGGCAATGAGCAGTTCTTC	CASSFYFSATGGKGNEQFF
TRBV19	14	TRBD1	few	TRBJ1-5	TGTGCCAGTAGTCCCCCCGGGACAGGCAAGACCCAGCATTTT	CASSPPGTGKTQHF
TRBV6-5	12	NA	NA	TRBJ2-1	TGTGCCAGCAGGGATACATACAATGAGCAGTTCTTC	CASRDTYNEQFF
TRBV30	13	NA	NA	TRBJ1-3	TGTGCCTGGAGGCGGTCCTCTGGAAACACCATATATTTT	CAWRRSSGNTIYF
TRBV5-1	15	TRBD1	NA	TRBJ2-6	TGCGCCAGCAGCAGGGACAGCTCTGGGGCCAACGTCCTGACTTTC	CASSRDSSGANVLTF
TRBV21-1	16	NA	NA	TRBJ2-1	TGTGCCAGCAGCAAAGATGGCGGGAGGGCCTCGGATGAGCAGTTCTTC	CASSKDGGRASDEQFF